The 13 T cell receptor beta chains below were found in one sample sequenced in a study of untreated major depressive disorder. Method: immunoSEQ multiplex PCR; TCRdb's copy keeps in-frame clones and lacks some. This repertoire shows about 21,000 clones, about 90% found once; its top ten account for more than 0.45%. What was sequenced was CD4+ T cells from PBMCs. Receptors were obtained from a woman between 35 and 50 years old in good health.

The chain links TRBV10-3 to TRBJ1-3; D is ambiguous. Germline CDR1 and CDR2: ENHRY and SYGVKD. This CDR3 comprises 14 residues. Trimming took 0 bases from V and 4 from J, leaving 7 bases between them. The CDR3 sequence is CAISESTGGNTIYF. CDR3 bases: TGTGCCATCAGTGAGTCTACGGGGGGAAACACCATATATTTT.

The chain joins TRBV19 to TRBJ1-1; D ambiguous. The CDR3 sequence is 13 residues long. Trimming pared 7 bases from V and 4 bases from J, leaving 13 bases between. Germline assignment: CDR1 LNHDA and CDR2 SQIVND (reference sequence). CDR3 sequence reads: CASIGLRGTEAFF. DNA of the CDR3: TGTGCCAGTATAGGCCTCCGGGGCACTGAAGCTTTCTTT.

V and J are TRBV10-3 and TRBJ1-2; D might be TRBD1 (5 bases). CDR1 and CDR2 (germline): ENHRY, SYGVKD. This CDR3 comprises 15 residues. V dropped 4 bases and J dropped 5 bases, with 17 bases sitting between them. The CDR3 DNA is TGTGCCATCAGTGCGGCGGGTGCAGGGAATTATGGCTACACCTTC. Its protein is CAISAAGAGNYGYTF.

This chain connects TRBV5-1 to TRBJ2-7, with 11 bases lining up with TRBD1. The CDR3 consists of 13 residues. V was clipped by 7 bases and J by 3 bases; unmatched bases: 3. The germline V gene encodes CDR1 SGHRS and CDR2 YFSETQ. CDR3 region: CASGGTGGYEQYF. The DNA of the CDR3 is TGCGCCAGCGGCGGGACAGGGGGCTACGAGCAGTACTTC.

CDR3 in amino acids: CASSPPVAGGAETQYF. The CDR3 nucleotides are TGTGCCAGCTCACCTCCCGTAGCGGGAGGCGCGGAGACCCAGTACTTC. This chain uses TRBV18 with TRBJ2-5; 10 positions match TRBD2. Germline trimming cut 3 bases from V and 5 bases from J; bases unmatched to any gene: 9. Per germline, CDR1 KGHSH and CDR2 LQKENI. The CDR3 has 16 amino acids.

V and J are TRBV5-5 and TRBJ1-2, with a weak D call TRBD1 (5 bases). CDR1 and CDR2 (germline): SGHKS, YYEKEE (reference sequence). The CDR3 loop spans 14 amino acids. V lost 1 base, J lost 3 bases, and 10 bases lay in between. The CDR3 reads CASSLSGGHYGYTF. CDR3 nucleotides: TGTGCCAGCAGCTTGTCGGGGGGTCACTATGGCTACACCTTC.

The count of this clone is one. The rearrangement uses TRBV23-1 and TRBJ2-1, with 9 bases fitting TRBD1. Being an ORF, TRBV23-1 has a function that is uncertain. Trimming cost V 2 bases and J 0 bases; bases outside gene matches: 17. CDR3 size: 21 residues. The CDR3 nucleotides read TGCGCCAGCAGTCAAAACAAACCTCGGATACAGGGGGCCCTCTCCTACAATGAGCAGTTCTTC. This sequence encodes CASSQNKPRIQGALSYNEQFF.

V gene TRBV6-5 combines with J gene TRBJ2-3, with TRBD2 matching over 9 bases. The V segment lost 2 bases and the J segment 7 bases; nucleotides outside the gene matches: 7. Germline values: CDR1 MNHEY, CDR2 SVGAGI. The CDR3 covers 15 residues. The CDR3 spells CASSYDPSGAYTQYF. The CDR3 DNA reads as TGTGCCAGCAGTTACGATCCTAGCGGGGCCTATACGCAGTATTTT.

The chain combines TRBV6-1 with TRBJ1-5; D is unclear. The CDR3 consists of 13 residues. The germline V and J ends were trimmed by 2 bases and 0 bases, with 2 bases remaining between them. Germline V lookup: CDR1 MNHNS, CDR2 SASEGT. CDR3 nucleotides: TGTGCCAGCAGTGAATTTAGCAATCAGCCCCAGCATTTT. Its protein product is CASSEFSNQPQHF.

The gene calls are TRBV6-1 and TRBJ2-1; no clear D gene. In germline, CDR1 is MNHNS, CDR2 SASEGT. The CDR3 spans 14 residues. Trimming shortened V by 2 bases and J by 9 bases, and 14 bases separated the two germline ends. The CDR3 is CASSEFPLKSEQFF. The CDR3 nucleotides read TGTGCCAGCAGTGAATTCCCCTTAAAATCTGAGCAGTTCTTC.

The V and J genes are TRBV30 and TRBJ2-7; D remains ambiguous. There are 14 residues in the CDR3. Germline-derived CDR1 and CDR2 are GTSNPN and SVGIG (reference sequence). Trimming shortened V by 3 bases and J by 5 bases, and 17 bases separated the two germline ends. This chain's CDR3 is CAWRGTPPENEQYF. For the CDR3, the DNA is TGTGCCTGGAGAGGAACCCCACCCGAAAACGAGCAGTACTTC. The full variable domain, with the rest looked up from reference TRBV30 and TRBJ2-7, is SQTIHQWPATLVQPVGSPLSLECTVEGTSNPNLYWYRQAAGRGLQLLFYSVGIGQISSEVPQNLSASRPQDRQFILSSKKLLLSDSGFYLCAWRGTPPENEQYFGPGTRLTVT.

This chain connects TRBV19 to TRBJ2-3; maybe TRBD1 (5 bases). Between the trimmed V and J ends, which lost 4 bases and 0 bases, there was a span of 8 bases. Germline V gives CDR1 LNHDA, CDR2 SQIVND (reference sequence). The CDR3 totals 14 residues. The CDR3 is CASSTDSSTDTQYF. In DNA, the CDR3 is TGTGCCAGTAGTACCGACAGTAGCACAGATACGCAGTATTTT.

This chain's CDR3 is CAIRTGGGLFSSTDTQYF. Written as DNA, the CDR3 is TGTGCCATCAGAACGGGAGGGGGTTTGTTTTCGAGCACAGATACGCAGTATTTT. V and J are TRBV10-3 and TRBJ2-3; TRBD2 matches at 8 bases. Unmatched junction bases numbered 14, after V lost 6 bases and J lost 0 bases. The CDR3 spans 18 residues. Germline-derived CDR1 and CDR2 are ENHRY and SYGVKD.